The 26 T cell receptor beta chains given below trace back to one sample, sequenced in a study of technical replicates of blood from a handful of donors. Clones were sequenced by immunoSEQ multiplex PCR, and TCRdb holds only the in-frame ones, with some missing. Counted here are approximately 51,000 clones, roughly 95% occurring once; the ten biggest clones make up 4.2%. The material sequenced was PBMCs. The receptors were sampled from a human donor in good health. Some clones in this sample may be carry-over from other donors' samples.

J is TRBJ2-1 and V is TRBV2; D might be TRBD2 (5 bases). V was clipped by 1 base and J by 10 bases, with 11 bases between them. Germline CDR1 and CDR2: SNHLY and FYNNEI. This CDR3 has 13 residues. The CDR3 spells CASSEGPSGEQFF. CDR3 bases: TGTGCCAGCAGTGAAGGCCCCTCGGGAGAGCAGTTCTTC.

The V gene is TRBV10-3, the J gene TRBJ2-3, with TRBD1 identical over 7 bases. This CDR3 comprises 12 residues. V shed 11 bases, J shed 6 bases, and the junction held 8 bases outside the gene matches. The germline V gene has CDR1 ENHRY and CDR2 SYGVKD. This chain's CDR3 is CAGTGARDTQYF. DNA for the CDR3: TGTGCCGGCACAGGGGCCCGGGATACGCAGTATTTT.

V gene TRBV5-1 combines with J gene TRBJ1-5; TRBD1 is a possible D gene (6 bases). The germline CDR1 and CDR2 sequences are SGHRS and YFSETQ. The CDR3 runs 12 residues. The V and J ends lost 10 bases and 2 bases respectively, with 10 bases between them. CDR3 sequence reads: CAGGHGNQPQHF. CDR3 DNA sequence: TGCGCCGGGGGACACGGCAATCAGCCCCAGCATTTT.

This chain links TRBV6-5 with TRBJ2-7; TRBD1 matches at 8 bases. The CDR3 contains 14 residues. Germline CDR1 is MNHEY and CDR2 is SVGAGI. The V and J ends lost 0 bases and 5 bases, in that order; junction bases with no gene match: 3. This chain's CDR3 is CASSYSQGANEQYF. The CDR3, as DNA: TGTGCCAGCAGTTACTCCCAGGGGGCCAACGAGCAGTACTTC.

V and J are TRBV10-3 and TRBJ1-6; 7 nucleotides match TRBD1. CDR3 length: 14 residues. The V gene end was trimmed by 5 bases and the J gene end by 8 bases; junction bases not matched to a gene: 6. CDR1 is ENHRY, CDR2 SYGVKD, per germline. The CDR3 DNA follows: TGTGCCATCAGTCCGACAGGGTTAGATTCACCCCTCCACTTT. As protein: CAISPTGLDSPLHF.

This sequence joins TRBV2 and TRBJ1-2, with TRBD1 matching over 7 bases. There are 14 residues in the CDR3. J was trimmed by 4 bases and V by 1 base; bases with no gene match: 3. Germline CDR1 is SNHLY and CDR2 is FYNNEI. The CDR3 DNA reads TGTGCCAGCAGTGAAGACCAGGGGGTCTATGGCTACACCTTC. Amino acids: CASSEDQGVYGYTF.

In DNA form, the CDR3 reads TGTGCCAGCAGCCCCGGACAGGGGGCTGGGTCACCCCTCCACTTT. Translated, it gives CASSPGQGAGSPLHF. The V call is TRBV7-8, the J call TRBJ1-6; 11 nucleotides line up with TRBD1. The CDR3 totals 15 residues. Germline V gene sequence: CDR1 SGHVS, CDR2 FQNEAQ. V was pared by 5 bases and J by 10 bases, with 7 bases of the junction left unmatched.

This sequence joins TRBV28 and TRBJ2-7, with D perhaps TRBD2 (7 bases). Trimming pared 2 bases from V and 4 bases from J, leaving 15 bases between. CDR1 is MDHEN, CDR2 SYDVKM, per germline. The CDR3 is 15 amino acids. The CDR3 DNA reads as TGTGCCAGCAGTTTAGGGGGGGCCCGAGGTTACGAGCAGTACTTC. Amino acid sequence: CASSLGGARGYEQYF.

This clone was recorded only once. This sequence joins TRBV6-5 and TRBJ1-6; D remains ambiguous. Trimming took off 0 bases at V and 7 bases at J, with 10 bases between the two ends. The germline V gene encodes CDR1 MNHEY and CDR2 SVGAGI. This CDR3 contains 15 residues. The CDR3 bases are TGTGCCAGCAGTTACTCCGGGTGGGAGAATTCACCCCTCCACTTT. Translated: CASSYSGWENSPLHF.

As DNA, the CDR3 is TGTGCCAGCAGCACCGGGACAGGGACTCAGCCCCAGCATTTT. Its translation: CASSTGTGTQPQHF. The chain uses TRBV5-4 and TRBJ1-5, with 9 positions matching TRBD1. The CDR3 has 14 residues. The V segment lost 4 bases and the J segment 6 bases; nucleotides outside the gene matches: 5. CDR1 SGHNT and CDR2 YYREEE come from the germline V gene (reference sequence).

V is TRBV5-1 and J is TRBJ1-4; TRBD1 agrees at 8 bases. Germline CDR1 and CDR2: SGHRS and YFSETQ. Losses at the gene ends were 0 bases for V and 7 bases for J; bases not matched to a gene: 2. The CDR3 has 14 residues. The DNA of the CDR3 is TGCGCCAGCAGCTTGGGGACAGGGAGTGAAAAACTGTTTTTT. It translates to CASSLGTGSEKLFF.

The chain joins TRBV6-1 to TRBJ2-2; D gene ambiguous. V was clipped by 3 bases and J by 4 bases, with 9 bases between them. CDR3 length equals 14 residues. Germline CDR1 reads MNHNS; CDR2 reads SASEGT. This CDR3 is CASSEERFTGELFF. The CDR3 DNA follows: TGTGCCAGCAGTGAGGAGCGTTTCACCGGGGAGCTGTTTTTT.

The rearrangement links TRBV2 to TRBJ2-1; 8 bases line up with TRBD1. Trimming at V came to 7 bases and at J to 6 bases, leaving 11 bases not matched to a gene. Germline V lookup: CDR1 SNHLY, CDR2 FYNNEI. The CDR3 has 15 amino acids. This CDR3 is CASTLGRGPGNEQFF. The CDR3, as DNA: TGTGCCAGCACCCTTGGCAGGGGGCCGGGCAATGAGCAGTTCTTC.

The gene calls are TRBV9 and TRBJ1-2; 7 positions agree with TRBD1. Germline lookup yields CDR1 SGDLS and CDR2 YYNGEE. J gave up 2 bases and V 4 bases, and 14 bases lay outside the gene matches. The CDR3 sequence is 17 residues long. In nucleotides, the CDR3 is TGTGCCAGCAGCACTCGAGGGGCGGACAGGCTCAACTATGGCTACACCTTC. This gives the protein CASSTRGADRLNYGYTF. Full variable domain (remainder filled in from reference TRBV9 and TRBJ1-2): DSGVTQTPKHLITATGQRVTLRCSPRSGDLSVYWYQQSLDQGLQFLIQYYNGEERAKGNILERFSAQQFPDLHSELNLSSLELGDSALYFCASSTRGADRLNYGYTFGSGTRLTVV.

The chain couples TRBV5-1 to TRBJ1-4, with TRBD1 as a possible D gene (6 bases). The CDR3 runs to 17 residues. Germline loops: CDR1 SGHRS, CDR2 YFSETQ. V gave up 1 base and J gave up 7 bases, with 20 bases separating them. As DNA, the CDR3 is TGCGCCAGCAGCTTGTCTGGACAAACCGGCAGGGGTGAAAAACTGTTTTTT. Translating it yields CASSLSGQTGRGEKLFF.

This sequence joins TRBV5-4 and TRBJ2-1; TRBD2 might be the D (5 bases). This CDR3 has 14 amino acids. The germline gives CDR1 SGHNT, CDR2 YYREEE (reference sequence). V was pared by 2 bases and J by 8 bases, with 14 bases between. The CDR3 coding sequence is TGTGCCAGCAGCTTTCTGGACTTTAGCGATGAGCAGTTCTTC. It specifies CASSFLDFSDEQFF.

The J gene is TRBJ2-2, the V gene TRBV9; TRBD1 matches 8 bases. V gave up 4 bases and J gave up 4 bases; unmatched junction bases: 6. This CDR3 spans 15 amino acids. Germline V gives CDR1 SGDLS, CDR2 YYNGEE. The CDR3 DNA reads as TGTGCCAGCAGCAGCCGGACAGGGCTCACCGGGGAGCTGTTTTTT. Residues: CASSSRTGLTGELFF.

This chain connects TRBV7-3 to TRBJ2-2; 7 bases are a match to TRBD2. V was pared by 8 bases and J by 2 bases, with 2 bases of the junction left unmatched. The length of the CDR3 is 13 residues. Germline V CDR1 and CDR2: SGHTA, FQGTGA. The CDR3 loop is CASGGGNTGELFF. In DNA form, the CDR3 reads TGTGCCAGCGGGGGGGGAAACACCGGGGAGCTGTTTTTT. The variable domain in full, completed from reference TRBV7-3 and TRBJ2-2, reads GAGVSQTPSNKVTEKGKYVELRCDPISGHTALYWYRQSLGQGPEFLIYFQGTGAADDSGLPNDRFFAVRPEGSVSTLKIQRTERGDSAVYLCASGGGNTGELFFGEGSRLTVL.

This rearrangement joins TRBV2 to TRBJ2-7, with D unclear. The germline CDR1 and CDR2 sequences are SNHLY and FYNNEI. The CDR3 consists of 11 residues. Trimming removed 6 bases at V and 3 bases at J, with 6 bases between. CDR3 bases: TGTGCCAGCAGCCTAAGCTACGAGCAGTACTTC. It encodes CASSLSYEQYF.

The chain has TRBV11-2 and TRBJ2-1; TRBD2 matches 8 bases. Germline-derived CDR1 and CDR2 are SGHAT and FQNNGV. After removal of 5 bases from V and 3 bases from J, the junction contained 9 bases not matched to a gene. The CDR3 is made up of 16 amino acids. The CDR3 reads CASSPPGLGSYNEQFF. CDR3 DNA sequence: TGTGCCAGCAGCCCCCCGGGACTAGGGAGCTACAATGAGCAGTTCTTC.

This chain links TRBV27 with TRBJ2-3, with 11 bases identical to TRBD2. CDR3 length: 14 amino acids. Germline CDR1 reads MNHEY; CDR2 reads SMNVEV (reference sequence). V trimming: 6 bases; J trimming: 10 bases; junction bases outside the gene matches: 9. The CDR3 nucleotides are TGTGCCAGCAGGCAGGGAACTAGCGGGAGTGCGCAGTATTTT. As protein: CASRQGTSGSAQYF.

The CDR3 DNA sequence: TGTGCCAGCAGTTACTCGGAAGGGGGCAATCAGCCCCAGCATTTT. Translation: CASSYSEGGNQPQHF. This sequence joins TRBV6-6 and TRBJ1-5; D might be TRBD1 (5 bases). V lost 0 bases and J 2 bases, leaving 8 bases between the germline ends. Per the germline V gene, CDR1 is MNHNY and CDR2 is SVGAGI (reference sequence). This CDR3 has 15 amino acids.

This rearrangement joins TRBV11-2 to TRBJ2-7; D call uncertain. The germline CDR1 and CDR2 sequences are SGHAT and FQNNGV. The length of the CDR3 is 12 residues. V shed 1 base and J shed 4 bases, with 5 bases lying between them. The DNA for the CDR3 is TGTGCCAGCAGCTTAGCCCAGTACGAGCAGTACTTC. Protein: CASSLAQYEQYF.

The chain recombines TRBV9 with TRBJ2-3, with TRBD2 matching 8 bases. Germline loops: CDR1 SGDLS, CDR2 YYNGEE. V lost 1 base, J lost 3 bases, and 7 bases stayed unmatched. The CDR3 contains 16 residues. DNA for the CDR3: TGTGCCAGCAGCGTAATGAGTAGCGGGGCGACAGATACGCAGTATTTT. Translation: CASSVMSSGATDTQYF.

The rearrangement joins TRBV19 to TRBJ1-2, with 9 bases aligning to TRBD1. V lost 8 bases, J lost 7 bases, and 8 bases stayed unmatched. This CDR3 contains 13 residues. The germline gives CDR1 LNHDA, CDR2 SQIVND (reference sequence). The CDR3 protein is CASRRTGGTGYTF. In DNA, the CDR3 is TGTGCCAGTCGGCGAACAGGGGGCACTGGCTACACCTTC.

V usage is TRBV7-9 and J usage is TRBJ2-7; the D gene is possibly TRBD2 (5 bases). Germline CDR1 SEHNR, CDR2 FQNEAQ (reference sequence). The V end lost 5 bases, the J end lost 5 bases, and 13 bases lay between the germline ends. This CDR3 contains 13 residues. This CDR3 reads CASSLGSWDEQYF. Written as DNA, the CDR3 is TGTGCCAGCAGCCTGGGGAGCTGGGACGAGCAGTACTTC. Full variable domain (outside the CDR3, taken from reference TRBV7-9 and TRBJ2-7): DTGVSQNPRHKITKRGQNVTFRCDPISEHNRLYWYRQTLGQGPEFLTYFQNEAQLEKSRLLSDRFSAERPKGSFSTLEIQRTEQGDSAMYLCASSLGSWDEQYFGPGTRLTVT.